This TCR beta chain was sequenced during a study of blood T cells in healthy people across ages. On the study more broadly: T cells yielded about one barcoded beta molecule per two cells through template switching.

For the second PCR, which ran for roughly 6 to 12 cycles, a sample-barcoded 5' primer and a J-beta primer mix were used. TCRdb re-called the 5' RACE reads through MiXCR, storing one row per CDR3 protein. Among 1.5 million to 2 million distinct CDR3 sequences listed, around 48% were seen once. The CDR3 runs 15 residues. V lost 1 base to trimming and J lost 3 bases, with 13 bases between them. Germline V gene lookup returns CDR1 DFQATT and CDR2 SNEGSKA (reference sequence). Overall study results and limits: No one knew whether donors had CMV, which possibly confounded expanded clonotype changes.

About this clonotype itself: Antigen specificity is unknown.

The genes are TRBV20-1 and TRBJ2-1, with D perhaps TRBD1 or TRBD2 (6 bases each). The sequenced material came from blood. This clonotype was obtained from a woman aged 40-49 years in good health. As DNA, the CDR3 is TGCAGTGCTAGAGCGGGGGCACAGAGCTACAATGAGCAGTTCTTC. Amino acid sequence: CSARAGAQSYNEQFF.